Each of the 24 T cell receptor beta chains below was sequenced from the same sample in a study of lymphopenia after photon versus proton radiotherapy. Sequencing used immunoSEQ multiplex PCR; TCRdb keeps in-frame clones, though not all of them. The sample records about 45,000 clones, approximately 83% being singletons. Specimen: peripheral blood, collected from a patient treated with photon-based radiotherapy. The receptors stem from a man aged 40-50 years with gastric cancer.

The gene calls are TRBV6-6 and TRBJ2-7; TRBD2 matches 8 bases. The J segment lost 2 bases and the V segment lost 6 bases, leaving 9 bases of the junction unmatched. The CDR3 runs to 15 residues. The germline V gene encodes CDR1 MNHNY and CDR2 SVGAGI (reference sequence). CDR3 DNA: TGTGCCAGCAGCTGGACTAGCCAGGCACCCTACGAGCAGTACTTC. Translating it yields CASSWTSQAPYEQYF.

The chain has TRBV4-1 and TRBJ1-1; D not certain. V lost 1 base to trimming and J lost 2 bases, with 8 bases between them. CDR3 length: 14 amino acids. CDR1 is MGHRA and CDR2 is YSYEKL in the germline V gene. CDR3 residues: CASSQVSSNTEAFF. In DNA, the CDR3 is TGCGCCAGCAGCCAAGTTTCCAGCAACACTGAAGCTTTCTTT.

The chain couples TRBV18 to TRBJ1-1; D unclear. This CDR3 is built from 13 residues. CDR1 is KGHSH, CDR2 LQKENI, per germline. V lost 3 bases and J 7 bases, leaving 12 bases between the germline ends. CDR3 residues: CASSPLEAGEAFF. Written as DNA, the CDR3 is TGTGCCAGCTCACCGTTGGAGGCTGGTGAAGCTTTCTTT.

The chain links TRBV4-1 to TRBJ2-5; no definite D call. Germline V gene sequence: CDR1 MGHRA, CDR2 YSYEKL. V shed 4 bases and J shed 2 bases, with 14 bases lying between them. This CDR3 comprises 15 residues. The chain's CDR3 is CASSPSAQIQETQYF. CDR3 sequence (DNA): TGCGCCAGCAGCCCCTCCGCACAGATTCAAGAGACCCAGTACTTC.

V is TRBV7-9 and J is TRBJ1-2, with TRBD1 matching over 8 bases. CDR1 is SEHNR and CDR2 is FQNEAQ in the germline V gene (reference sequence). Unmatched junction bases numbered 4, after V lost 3 bases and J lost 10 bases. There are 12 residues in the CDR3. The CDR3 loop reads CASSFDRGDYTF. CDR3 DNA sequence: TGTGCCAGCAGCTTTGACAGGGGTGACTACACCTTC.

This clone was recorded once. V is TRBV9 and J is TRBJ2-2; 10 bases match TRBD1. The CDR3 runs to 17 residues. The germline V gene has CDR1 SGDLS and CDR2 YYNGEE. The trim removed 4 bases at V and 8 bases at J, leaving 14 bases unmatched. As DNA, the CDR3 is TGTGCCAGCAGCCCGACTAGAGCGGGGACAGGGGTGGGGGAGCTGTTTTTT. This codes for CASSPTRAGTGVGELFF.

The chain couples TRBV5-4 to TRBJ1-4, with D perhaps matching TRBD1 (5 bases). The CDR3 contains 17 residues. Per the germline V gene, CDR1 is SGHNT and CDR2 is YYREEE (reference sequence). V lost 0 bases to trimming and J lost 0 bases, with 12 bases between them. DNA for the CDR3: TGTGCCAGCAGCTTGGGTGGGGGGAAAGCAACTAATGAAAAACTGTTTTTT. Its protein product is CASSLGGGKATNEKLFF.

The table lists this clone with a few counts. The rearrangement uses TRBV27 and TRBJ2-5; TRBD1 agrees at 7 bases. Germline assignment: CDR1 MNHEY and CDR2 SMNVEV (reference sequence). This CDR3 region has 11 residues. V trimming: 6 bases; J trimming: 5 bases; junction bases outside the gene matches: 0. The CDR3 DNA is TGTGCCAGCAGGACAGGGGAGACCCAGTACTTC. Its translation: CASRTGETQYF.

This clone came up a few times. J is TRBJ1-2 and V is TRBV11-1; D unresolved. The CDR3 sequence is 15 residues long. In germline, CDR1 is SGHAT, CDR2 FQDESV (reference sequence). Trimming stripped 5 bases from V and 0 bases from J, with 13 bases between. The CDR3 spells CASSPWGSPNYGYTF. The CDR3 bases are TGTGCCAGCAGCCCTTGGGGTTCACCTAACTATGGCTACACCTTC.

The CDR3 loop reads CASSQDNGQSQETQYF. For the CDR3, the DNA is TGCGCCAGCAGCCAAGATAACGGGCAGTCTCAAGAGACCCAGTACTTC. This chain joins TRBV4-1 and TRBJ2-5; D gene ambiguous. The CDR3 spans 16 residues. From germline, CDR1 is MGHRA and CDR2 YSYEKL. V was pared by 0 bases and J by 2 bases, with 13 bases between.

The chain combines TRBV2 with TRBJ1-5; 9 nucleotides line up with TRBD1. CDR3 length equals 14 residues. Germline V gene sequence: CDR1 SNHLY, CDR2 FYNNEI. V was pared by 3 bases and J by 5 bases, with 2 bases of the junction left unmatched. CDR3 DNA: TGTGCCAGCAGTGACTGGACAGGGGATCAGCCCCAGCATTTT. Translation gives CASSDWTGDQPQHF. Using reference TRBV2 and TRBJ1-5 for the parts outside the CDR3, the full variable domain is EPEVTQTPSHQVTQMGQEVILRCVPISNHLYFYWYRQILGQKVEFLVSFYNNEISEKSEIFDDQFSVERPDGSNFTLKIRSTKLEDSAMYFCASSDWTGDQPQHFGDGTRLSIL.

J is TRBJ1-6 and V is TRBV5-1; weak D call: TRBD1 (5 bases). Trimming pared 3 bases from V and 4 bases from J, leaving 8 bases between. The CDR3 has 14 residues. The germline gives CDR1 SGHRS, CDR2 YFSETQ. CDR3 sequence (DNA): TGCGCCAGCAGCTCCGGGACTTATAATTCACCCCTCCACTTT. Its translation is CASSSGTYNSPLHF. Variable domain in full (rest from reference TRBV5-1 and TRBJ1-6): KAGVTQTPRYLIKTRGQQVTLSCSPISGHRSVSWYQQTPGQGLQFLFEYFSETQRNKGNFPGRFSGRQFSNSRSEMNVSTLELGDSALYLCASSSGTYNSPLHFGNGTRLTVT.

With respect to this clone: One end of the junction varies from germline; a read error may be responsible. This chain uses TRBV4-1 with TRBJ1-5; a possible D gene is TRBD1 (5 bases). The CDR3 has 15 amino acids. Germline V lookup: CDR1 MGHRA, CDR2 YSYEKL. In DNA form, the CDR3 reads TGCGCCAGCGGCCAAGGAAGGGGCGCGGGTCAGCCCCAGCATTTT. It codes for CASGQGRGAGQPQHF.

J is TRBJ2-5 and V is TRBV7-9; D perhaps matches TRBD1 (6 bases). Per germline, CDR1 SEHNR and CDR2 FQNEAQ (reference sequence). The V gene lost 1 base and the J gene lost 1 base, with 7 bases spanning the gap. This CDR3 is 14 amino acids long. CDR3 amino acids: CASSLGRGQETQYF. The CDR3 nucleotides read TGTGCCAGCAGCTTAGGCAGGGGCCAAGAGACCCAGTACTTC.

The chain carries TRBV7-8 and TRBJ1-6; no clear D gene. The germline V gene encodes CDR1 SGHVS and CDR2 FQNEAQ. CDR3 length equals 14 residues. The V gene lost 6 bases and the J gene lost 1 base, with 7 bases spanning the gap. Here the CDR3 DNA reads TGTGCCAGCAGGCCGGGTTCCTATAATTCACCCCTCCACTTT. It codes for CASRPGSYNSPLHF.

This clone appeared a single time. The CDR3 reads CAWATAGANVLTF. The CDR3 nucleotides read TGTGCCTGGGCGACAGCGGGGGCCAACGTCCTGACTTTC. This chain connects TRBV30 to TRBJ2-6; a weak D match, TRBD1 (5 bases). CDR3 length equals 13 residues. V lost 5 bases, J lost 4 bases, and 9 bases lay in between. CDR1 is GTSNPN, CDR2 SVGIG, per germline (reference sequence).

The chain links TRBV6-1 to TRBJ2-2, with D maybe TRBD1 (6 bases). Germline V lookup: CDR1 MNHNS, CDR2 SASEGT. The CDR3 length is 14 residues. Trimming left V 2 bases short and J 4 bases short, with 8 bases between. CDR3 protein: CASSESRGTGELFF. DNA for the CDR3: TGTGCCAGCAGTGAATCCAGGGGCACCGGGGAGCTGTTTTTT.

V usage is TRBV4-3 and J usage is TRBJ2-1; 11 nucleotides match TRBD2. V lost 0 bases and J lost 4; bases outside the gene matches: 5. There are 17 residues in the CDR3. CDR1 is LGHNA, CDR2 YSLEER, per germline. CDR3 region: CASSQDASGGRYNEQFF. The CDR3 DNA sequence: TGCGCCAGCAGCCAAGATGCTAGCGGGGGGCGGTACAATGAGCAGTTCTTC.

This clone was observed a handful of times. This chain joins TRBV5-1 and TRBJ1-6; a weak D match, TRBD1 (5 bases). The ends were cut back, 0 bases at V and 5 bases at J, with 12 bases in the middle. Germline V lookup: CDR1 SGHRS, CDR2 YFSETQ. CDR3 length: 16 residues. DNA for the CDR3: TGCGCCAGCAGCTTGGTAGGGACGTTAGATAATTCACCCCTCCACTTT. Translating gives CASSLVGTLDNSPLHF.

The chain couples TRBV30 to TRBJ1-2; 9 bases map to TRBD1. Per germline, CDR1 GTSNPN and CDR2 SVGIG (reference sequence). The CDR3 has 14 amino acids. V lost 7 bases and J lost 5; bases outside the gene matches: 11. The CDR3 loop reads CAYLRDRDKYGYTF. The DNA for the CDR3 is TGTGCCTACTTAAGGGACAGGGATAAGTATGGCTACACCTTC.

The V gene is TRBV5-1, the J gene TRBJ2-7; a weak D match, TRBD1 (5 bases). This CDR3 has 14 amino acids. Trimming took off 3 bases at V and 3 bases at J, with 13 bases between the two ends. Per germline, CDR1 SGHRS and CDR2 YFSETQ. In DNA, the CDR3 is TGCGCCAGCAGCTGGTCTGGACAATACTACGAGCAGTACTTC. This codes for CASSWSGQYYEQYF. The entire variable domain, with the rest obtained from reference TRBV5-1 and TRBJ2-7, is as follows: KAGVTQTPRYLIKTRGQQVTLSCSPISGHRSVSWYQQTPGQGLQFLFEYFSETQRNKGNFPGRFSGRQFSNSRSEMNVSTLELGDSALYLCASSWSGQYYEQYFGPGTRLTVT.

V usage is TRBV29-1 and J usage is TRBJ2-3, with 9 bases fitting TRBD2. This CDR3 has 13 residues. Germline loops: CDR1 SQVTM, CDR2 ANQGSEA. The V and J ends lost 4 bases and 5 bases, in that order; junction bases with no gene match: 4. The CDR3 region has the DNA TGCAGCGTTGGACTAGCGGTAGTAGATACGCAGTATTTT. Translating it yields CSVGLAVVDTQYF.

This clone was counted a single time. The rearrangement joins TRBV19 to TRBJ1-1, with TRBD1 identical over 10 bases. The V and J ends lost 8 bases and 1 base, in that order; junction bases with no gene match: 4. The germline CDR1 and CDR2 sequences are LNHDA and SQIVND (reference sequence). The CDR3 is 14 residues long. The CDR3 DNA is TGTGCCAGTTTCGACAGGGGGCGGAACACTGAAGCTTTCTTT. Translating gives CASFDRGRNTEAFF.

J is TRBJ2-3 and V is TRBV6-4, with 9 bases lining up with TRBD2. The CDR3 runs to 16 residues. The V segment lost 0 bases and the J segment 4 bases; nucleotides outside the gene matches: 5. The germline V gene has CDR1 MRHNA and CDR2 SNTAGT. The CDR3 nucleotides read TGTGCCAGCAGTGACTCCGGCGGGGGGGCCGCAGATACGCAGTATTTT. Translation gives CASSDSGGGAADTQYF.